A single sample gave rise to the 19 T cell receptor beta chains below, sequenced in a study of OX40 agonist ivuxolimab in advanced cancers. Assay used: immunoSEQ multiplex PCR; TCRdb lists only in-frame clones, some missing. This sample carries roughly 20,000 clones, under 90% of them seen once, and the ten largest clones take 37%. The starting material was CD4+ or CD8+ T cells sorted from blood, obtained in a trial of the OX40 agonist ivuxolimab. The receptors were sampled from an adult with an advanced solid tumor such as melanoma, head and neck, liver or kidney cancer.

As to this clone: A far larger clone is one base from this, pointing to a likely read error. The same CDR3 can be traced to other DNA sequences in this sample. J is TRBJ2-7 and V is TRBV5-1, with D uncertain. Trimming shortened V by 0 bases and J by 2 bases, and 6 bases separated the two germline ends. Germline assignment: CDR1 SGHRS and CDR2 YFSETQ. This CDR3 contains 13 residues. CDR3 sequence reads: CASSLGRPYEQYF. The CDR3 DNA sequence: TGCGCCAGCAGCTTGGGGCGGCCCTACGAGCAGTACTTC.

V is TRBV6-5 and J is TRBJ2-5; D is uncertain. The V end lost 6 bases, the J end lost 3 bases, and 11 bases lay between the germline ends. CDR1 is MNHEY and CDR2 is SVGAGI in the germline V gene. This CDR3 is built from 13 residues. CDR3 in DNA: TGTGCCAGCAGGGACCCTTGGGAAGAGACCCAGTACTTC. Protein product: CASRDPWEETQYF.

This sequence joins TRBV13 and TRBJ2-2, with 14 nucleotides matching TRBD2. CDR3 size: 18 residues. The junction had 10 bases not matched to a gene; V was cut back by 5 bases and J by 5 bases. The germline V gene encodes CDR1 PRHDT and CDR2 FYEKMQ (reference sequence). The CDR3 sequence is CASSEGLAGATETGELFF. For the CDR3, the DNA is TGTGCCAGCAGCGAGGGACTAGCGGGGGCTACGGAGACCGGGGAGCTGTTTTTT.

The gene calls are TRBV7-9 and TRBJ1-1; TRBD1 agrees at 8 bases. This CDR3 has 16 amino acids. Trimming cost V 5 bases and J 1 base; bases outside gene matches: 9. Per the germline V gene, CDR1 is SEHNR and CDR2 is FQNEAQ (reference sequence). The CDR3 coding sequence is TGTGCCAGCAGCCCCCCCGGACAGGGCGAGAACACTGAAGCTTTCTTT. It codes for CASSPPGQGENTEAFF.

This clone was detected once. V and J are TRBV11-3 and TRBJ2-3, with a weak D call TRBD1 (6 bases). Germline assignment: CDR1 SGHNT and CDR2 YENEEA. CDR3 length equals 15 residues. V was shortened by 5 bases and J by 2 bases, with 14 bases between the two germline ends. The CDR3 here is CASSAGQTYTDTQYF. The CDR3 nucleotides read TGTGCCAGCAGCGCCGGACAGACTTACACAGATACGCAGTATTTT.

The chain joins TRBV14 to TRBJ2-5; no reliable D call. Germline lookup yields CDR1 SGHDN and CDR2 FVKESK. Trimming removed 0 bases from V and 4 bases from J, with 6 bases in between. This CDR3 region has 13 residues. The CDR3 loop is CASSQEVAETQYF. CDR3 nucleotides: TGTGCCAGCAGCCAAGAGGTCGCAGAGACCCAGTACTTC.

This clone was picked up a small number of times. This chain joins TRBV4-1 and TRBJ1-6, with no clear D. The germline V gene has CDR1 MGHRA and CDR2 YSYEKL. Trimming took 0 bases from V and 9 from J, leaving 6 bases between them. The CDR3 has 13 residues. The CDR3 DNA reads TGCGCCAGCAGCCAAGACATTAGTTCACCCCTCCACTTT. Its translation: CASSQDISSPLHF.

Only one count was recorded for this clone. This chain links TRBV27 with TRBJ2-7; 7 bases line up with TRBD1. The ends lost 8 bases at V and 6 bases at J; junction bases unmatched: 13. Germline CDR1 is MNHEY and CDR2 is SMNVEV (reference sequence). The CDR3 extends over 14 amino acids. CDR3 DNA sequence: TGTGCCAGCGGAGAATCCGGGACAGCTGCCGAGCAGTACTTC. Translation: CASGESGTAAEQYF.

The CDR3 reads CASSQRLAGVGDTQYF. CDR3 nucleotides: TGCGCCAGCAGCCAACGGTTAGCGGGGGTTGGAGATACGCAGTATTTT. The chain links TRBV4-1 to TRBJ2-3; 9 positions match TRBD2. The CDR3 covers 16 residues. Germline trimming cut 2 bases from V and 5 bases from J; bases unmatched to any gene: 8. Germline CDR1 MGHRA, CDR2 YSYEKL.

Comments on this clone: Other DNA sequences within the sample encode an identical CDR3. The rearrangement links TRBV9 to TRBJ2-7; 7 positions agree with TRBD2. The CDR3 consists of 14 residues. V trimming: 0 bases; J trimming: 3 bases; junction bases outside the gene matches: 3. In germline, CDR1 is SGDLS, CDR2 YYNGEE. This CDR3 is CASSVGGGGYEQYF. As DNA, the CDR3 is TGTGCCAGCAGCGTAGGAGGCGGGGGCTACGAGCAGTACTTC.

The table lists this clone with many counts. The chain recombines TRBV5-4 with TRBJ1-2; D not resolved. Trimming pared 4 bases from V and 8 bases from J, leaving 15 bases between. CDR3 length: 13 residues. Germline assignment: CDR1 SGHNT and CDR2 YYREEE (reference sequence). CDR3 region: CASSPGQGLGYTF. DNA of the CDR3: TGTGCCAGCAGCCCCGGTCAAGGGCTAGGCTACACCTTC. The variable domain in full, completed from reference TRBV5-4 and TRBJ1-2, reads ETGVTQSPTHLIKTRGQQVTLRCSSQSGHNTVSWYQQALGQGPQFIFQYYREEENGRGNFPPRFSGLQFPNYSSELNVNALELDDSALYLCASSPGQGLGYTFGSGTRLTVV.

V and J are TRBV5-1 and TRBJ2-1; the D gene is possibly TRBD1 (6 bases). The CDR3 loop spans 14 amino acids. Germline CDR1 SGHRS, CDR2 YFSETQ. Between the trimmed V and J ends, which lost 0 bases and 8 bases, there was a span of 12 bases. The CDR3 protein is CASSLEDSAYEQFF. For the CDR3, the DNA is TGCGCCAGCAGCTTGGAGGACAGTGCCTATGAGCAGTTCTTC.

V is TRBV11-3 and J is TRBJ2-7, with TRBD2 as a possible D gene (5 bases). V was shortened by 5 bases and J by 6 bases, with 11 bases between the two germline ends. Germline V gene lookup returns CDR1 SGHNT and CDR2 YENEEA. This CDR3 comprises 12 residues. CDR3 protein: CASSTPAGEQYF. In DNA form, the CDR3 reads TGTGCCAGCAGCACCCCGGCGGGCGAGCAGTACTTC.

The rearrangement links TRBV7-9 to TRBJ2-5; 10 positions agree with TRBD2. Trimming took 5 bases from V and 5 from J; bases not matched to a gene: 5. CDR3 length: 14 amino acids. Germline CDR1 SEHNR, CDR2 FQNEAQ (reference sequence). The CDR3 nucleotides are TGTGCCAGCAGCCCGAGCGGGGGGGGTGAGACCCAGTACTTC. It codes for CASSPSGGGETQYF.

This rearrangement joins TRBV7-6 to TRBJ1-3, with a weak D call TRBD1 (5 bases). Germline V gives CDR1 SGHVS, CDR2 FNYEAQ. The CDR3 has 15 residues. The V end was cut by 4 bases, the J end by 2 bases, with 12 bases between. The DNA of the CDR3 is TGTGCCAGCAGCTCTTCGGCGGGGGCTGGAAACACCATATATTTT. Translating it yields CASSSSAGAGNTIYF. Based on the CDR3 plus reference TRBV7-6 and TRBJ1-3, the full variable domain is GAGVSQSPRYKVTKRGQDVALRCDPISGHVSLYWYRQALGQGPEFLTYFNYEAQQDKSGLPNDRFSAERPEGSISTLTIQRTEQRDSAMYRCASSSSAGAGNTIYFGEGSWLTVV.

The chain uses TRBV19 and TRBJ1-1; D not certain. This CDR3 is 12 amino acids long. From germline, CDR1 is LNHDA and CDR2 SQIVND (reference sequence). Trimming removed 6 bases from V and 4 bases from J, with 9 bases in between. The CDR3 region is CASRSGSTEAFF. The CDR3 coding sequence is TGTGCCAGTAGGAGCGGGTCCACTGAAGCTTTCTTT.

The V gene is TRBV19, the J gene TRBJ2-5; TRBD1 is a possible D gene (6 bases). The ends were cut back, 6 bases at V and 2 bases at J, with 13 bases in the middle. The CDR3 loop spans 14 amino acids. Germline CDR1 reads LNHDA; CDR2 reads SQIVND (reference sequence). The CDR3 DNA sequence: TGTGCCAGTAGGGCCCGGGACACGCAAGAGACCCAGTACTTC. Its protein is CASRARDTQETQYF.

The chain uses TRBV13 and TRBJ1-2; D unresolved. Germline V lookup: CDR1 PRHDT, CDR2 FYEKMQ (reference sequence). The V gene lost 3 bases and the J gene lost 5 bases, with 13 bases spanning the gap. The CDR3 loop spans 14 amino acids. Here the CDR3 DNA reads TGTGCCAGCAGCTTGGGCTTGAGCGGGTATGGCTACACCTTC. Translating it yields CASSLGLSGYGYTF.

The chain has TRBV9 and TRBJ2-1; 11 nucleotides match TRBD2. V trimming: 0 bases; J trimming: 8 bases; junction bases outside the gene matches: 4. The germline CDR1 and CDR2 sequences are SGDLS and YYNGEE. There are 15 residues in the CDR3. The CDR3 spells CASSVVAGGPDEQFF. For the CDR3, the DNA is TGTGCCAGCAGCGTAGTAGCGGGGGGGCCGGATGAGCAGTTCTTC.